The following is a T cell receptor beta chain sequence with its context. Profiled with immunoSEQ multiplex PCR; TCRdb holds only in-frame clones, not every one. Of 75,000 to 95,000 clones in the sample, roughly 92% were seen once. This entry comes from a study of technical replicates of blood from a few donors. V was clipped by 4 bases and J by 7 bases; unmatched bases: 5. From germline, CDR1 is SNHLY and CDR2 FYNNEI. The CDR3 loop spans 15 amino acids. Sequenced: T cells isolated from PBMCs. The chain has TRBV2 and TRBJ2-3; 13 nucleotides line up with TRBD2. The TCR sequence derives from a human donor in good health. The CDR3 here is CASSGGLAGFNTQYF. For the CDR3, the DNA is TGTGCCAGCAGTGGGGGACTAGCGGGGTTCAATACGCAGTATTTT.